This TCR beta chain emerged from a study of T cell repertoires in cytomegalovirus infection. One entry per CDR3 protein results from TCRdb running MiXCR on the reads. The sample shows fewer than 1,000,000 distinct CDR3 sequences, around 32% of them seen only once. The V gene's germline CDR1 is MGHRA and CDR2 YSYEKL. The CDR3 is made up of 13 amino acids. Trimming shortened V by 1 base and J by 3 bases, and 7 bases separated the two germline ends. In the case of this clonotype: Its antigen is undetermined.

This sequence joins TRBV4-1 and TRBJ2-7; no firm D call. This specimen consisted of cultured CD8+ T cells from PBMCs, obtained from culture after CMV antigen stimulation. The sequence derives from a human donor in good health (CMV status not recorded). Some clones in this sample may be carry-over from other donors' samples. This chain's CDR3 is CASSQAMFYEQYV. The CDR3 DNA follows: TGCGCCAGCAGCCAAGCCATGTTCTACGAGCAGTACGTC.